This T cell receptor beta chain derives from a study of control samples from healthy donors and cancer patients. The V and J ends lost 7 bases and 4 bases respectively, with 10 bases between them. The CDR3 contains 13 residues. Germline V gene lookup returns CDR1 MDHEN and CDR2 SYDVKM. Measured with immunoSEQ multiplex PCR; TCRdb has only the in-frame clones, and not every one. The table includes 200,000 or so clones, roughly 94% detected once. This receptor was obtained from a man between 50 and 59 years old in good health. Sequencing was performed on blood. This chain connects TRBV28 to TRBJ1-4; no reliable D call. The CDR3 sequence: CASTLPDNEKLFF. The CDR3, as DNA: TGTGCCAGCACTCTTCCCGATAATGAAAAACTGTTTTTT.